The 16 T cell receptor beta chains given below trace back to one sample, sequenced in a study of blood T cell repertoires in COVID-19. The assay was immunoSEQ multiplex PCR, and TCRdb's table has in-frame clones only and misses some. The sample carries under 300,000 clones, around four fifths recorded once. Material for sequencing was peripheral blood. The receptors were gathered from a man older than 75 with acute or convalescent COVID-19.

The chain employs TRBV24-1 and TRBJ2-3; TRBD2 matches 13 bases. Germline V gene lookup returns CDR1 KGHDR and CDR2 SFDVKD. V dropped 6 bases and J dropped 1; count of bases not matched to a gene: 12. This CDR3 is built from 19 residues. This CDR3 reads CATSLTAGTSGKRTDTQYF. The CDR3 DNA reads TGTGCCACCAGTCTAACCGCCGGGACTAGCGGGAAGCGCACAGATACGCAGTATTTT.

The genes are TRBV9 and TRBJ2-2, with TRBD1 matching over 7 bases. The V segment lost 1 base and the J segment 5 bases; nucleotides outside the gene matches: 5. Germline assignment: CDR1 SGDLS and CDR2 YYNGEE. CDR3 length: 15 residues. The CDR3 loop reads CASSVMTTGTGELFF. The CDR3 nucleotides read TGTGCCAGCAGCGTAATGACGACAGGGACCGGGGAGCTGTTTTTT.

V usage is TRBV5-5 and J usage is TRBJ2-1; 7 nucleotides line up with TRBD2. This CDR3 has 16 residues. In germline, CDR1 is SGHKS, CDR2 YYEKEE (reference sequence). J gave up 1 base and V 1 base, and 5 bases lay outside the gene matches. CDR3 residues: CASSLLGGSSYNEQFF. CDR3 nucleotides: TGTGCCAGCAGCTTGCTCGGGGGGTCATCCTACAATGAGCAGTTCTTC.

V gene TRBV7-9 combines with J gene TRBJ2-2; 10 nucleotides agree with TRBD2. Germline V gives CDR1 SEHNR, CDR2 FQNEAQ (reference sequence). V dropped 5 bases and J dropped 2; count of bases not matched to a gene: 5. The CDR3 totals 16 residues. The CDR3 here is CASSHGLAANTGELFF. CDR3 bases: TGTGCCAGCAGCCATGGACTAGCGGCCAACACCGGGGAGCTGTTTTTT.

This clone appeared once. This sequence joins TRBV30 and TRBJ2-3, with D possibly matching TRBD1 (6 bases). Germline V gives CDR1 GTSNPN, CDR2 SVGIG (reference sequence). There are 15 residues in the CDR3. Deletions cut 0 bases from V and 0 bases from J, with 10 bases between. For the CDR3, the DNA is TGTGCCTGGAGTGTGGGGGCAGCTAGCACAGATACGCAGTATTTT. It codes for CAWSVGAASTDTQYF.

This clone was seen once. The chain recombines TRBV18 with TRBJ2-3, with a possible D match to TRBD1 (6 bases). Trimming removed 0 bases from V and 9 bases from J, with 13 bases in between. This CDR3 spans 14 amino acids. Germline CDR1 reads KGHSH; CDR2 reads LQKENI. The CDR3, as DNA: TGTGCCAGCTCACCACCGGGTCCGGGACAAACGCAGTATTTT. Translated, it gives CASSPPGPGQTQYF.

The rearrangement links TRBV7-2 to TRBJ2-1, with 11 bases identical to TRBD2. The CDR3 loop spans 15 amino acids. Trimming took 5 bases from V and 3 from J; bases not matched to a gene: 3. The germline gives CDR1 SGHTA, CDR2 FQGNSA. DNA for the CDR3: TGTGCCAGCAGCACGGGACTAGCGGTCTACAATGAGCAGTTCTTC. The encoded protein is CASSTGLAVYNEQFF. The full variable domain, completed using reference TRBV7-2 and TRBJ2-1, is GAGVSQSPSNKVTEKGKDVELRCDPISGHTALYWYRQSLGQGLEFLIYFQGNSAPDKSGLPSDRFSAERTGGSVSTLTIQRTQQEDSAVYLCASSTGLAVYNEQFFGPGTRLTVL.

The CDR3 DNA reads TGTGCCACCAGCACAGGGCGGCAAGAGACCCAGTACTTC. Its translation is CATSTGRQETQYF. The rearrangement joins TRBV15 to TRBJ2-5; a weak D match, TRBD1 (5 bases). CDR1 and CDR2 (germline): LNHNV, YYDKDF (reference sequence). The CDR3 loop spans 13 amino acids. V shed 4 bases and J shed 2 bases, with 8 bases lying between them. The full variable domain, completed using reference TRBV15 and TRBJ2-5, is DAMVIQNPRYQVTQFGKPVTLSCSQTLNHNVMYWYQQKSSQAPKLLFHYYDKDFNNEADTPDNFQSRRPNTSFCFLDIRSPGLGDTAMYLCATSTGRQETQYFGPGTRLLVL.

The J gene is TRBJ2-3, the V gene TRBV5-1; TRBD2 matches at 12 bases. V lost 3 bases and J lost 3; bases outside the gene matches: 2. The CDR3 consists of 15 residues. CDR1 is SGHRS, CDR2 YFSETQ, per germline. Here the CDR3 reads CASSSGLAGTDTQYF. The CDR3 nucleotides read TGCGCCAGCAGCTCTGGACTAGCGGGGACAGATACGCAGTATTTT.

This clone was recorded only once. The chain carries TRBV6-6 and TRBJ1-1; TRBD1 matches 8 bases. Germline loops: CDR1 MNHNY, CDR2 SVGAGI (reference sequence). V was clipped by 0 bases and J by 2 bases; unmatched bases: 2. The CDR3 is 15 residues long. The chain's CDR3 is CASSYSTGANTEAFF. CDR3 coding DNA: TGTGCCAGCAGTTACTCGACAGGGGCAAACACTGAAGCTTTCTTT.

J is TRBJ1-6 and V is TRBV6-6; 9 nucleotides line up with TRBD1. V lost 5 bases, J lost 0 bases, and 11 bases stayed unmatched. CDR1 is MNHNY, CDR2 SVGAGI, per germline (reference sequence). CDR3 length: 19 amino acids. The DNA of the CDR3 is TGTGCCAGCAGTCGAAGCCTCGGGACAGGGAGCTCCTATAATTCACCCCTCCACTTT. Its translation: CASSRSLGTGSSYNSPLHF.

The V call is TRBV5-6, the J call TRBJ2-5; 9 bases match TRBD1. In germline, CDR1 is SGHDT, CDR2 YYEEEE. The V segment lost 0 bases and the J segment 3 bases; nucleotides outside the gene matches: 6. This CDR3 is built from 16 residues. CDR3 region: CASSLVGTGFKETQYF. In DNA form, the CDR3 reads TGTGCCAGCAGCTTGGTTGGGACAGGGTTTAAAGAGACCCAGTACTTC.

The chain joins TRBV9 to TRBJ2-3, with TRBD2 matching 7 bases. The CDR3 totals 15 residues. The germline gives CDR1 SGDLS, CDR2 YYNGEE. J was trimmed by 1 base and V by 0 bases; bases with no gene match: 2. The CDR3, as DNA: TGTGCCAGCAGCGTAGACGCGGGGGGCACAGATACGCAGTATTTT. It codes for CASSVDAGGTDTQYF.

The chain employs TRBV6-5 and TRBJ1-1; D is unresolved. Germline CDR1 and CDR2: MNHEY and SVGAGI. The CDR3 runs 13 residues. V was trimmed by 7 bases and J by 1 base, leaving 10 bases between them. The CDR3 nucleotides read TGTGCCAGCACCGGACTTAGGAACACTGAAGCTTTCTTT. Translated: CASTGLRNTEAFF.

This chain links TRBV7-9 with TRBJ1-1; no clear D. Germline loops: CDR1 SEHNR, CDR2 FQNEAQ (reference sequence). The CDR3 length is 13 residues. The V gene lost 0 bases and the J gene lost 7 bases, with 9 bases spanning the gap. The CDR3 is CASSLAGDVEAFF. Written as DNA, the CDR3 is TGTGCCAGCAGCTTAGCGGGCGATGTTGAAGCTTTCTTT.

The chain links TRBV27 to TRBJ2-5; TRBD1 matches at 8 bases. The CDR3 spans 16 residues. Germline loops: CDR1 MNHEY, CDR2 SMNVEV (reference sequence). V shed 4 bases and J 2 bases; nucleotides not matched to a gene: 9. The CDR3 sequence: CASSSGGDRLQETQYF. Written as DNA, the CDR3 is TGTGCCAGCAGTTCCGGAGGGGACAGGTTACAAGAGACCCAGTACTTC.